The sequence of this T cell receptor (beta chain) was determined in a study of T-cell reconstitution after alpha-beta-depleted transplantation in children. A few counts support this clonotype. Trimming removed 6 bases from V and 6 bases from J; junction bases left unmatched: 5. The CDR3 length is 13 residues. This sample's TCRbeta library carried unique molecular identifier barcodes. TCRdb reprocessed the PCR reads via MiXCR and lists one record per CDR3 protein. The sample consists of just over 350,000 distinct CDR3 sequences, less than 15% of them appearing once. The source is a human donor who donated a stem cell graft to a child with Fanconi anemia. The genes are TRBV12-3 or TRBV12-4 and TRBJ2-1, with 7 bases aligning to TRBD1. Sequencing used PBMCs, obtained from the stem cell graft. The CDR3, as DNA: TGTGCCAGCAGCGGGACAGCGTTCAATGAGCAGTTCTTC. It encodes CASSGTAFNEQFF.